The 10 T cell receptor beta chains reported below all come from one sample, sequenced in a study of blood T cell repertoires in COVID-19. The method was immunoSEQ multiplex PCR; TCRdb's version includes in-frame clones alone and lacks a portion of them. The sample has 390,000 or so clones; about 83% are singletons. Sequenced sample: PBMCs or T cells enriched from blood (not recorded which). The source of these receptors is a woman in her forties or fifties who had recovered from COVID-19.

The rearrangement links TRBV4-1 to TRBJ2-5; perhaps TRBD2 as D (6 bases). V was clipped by 3 bases and J by 3 bases, with 8 bases between them. The CDR3 consists of 13 residues. CDR1 is MGHRA, CDR2 YSYEKL, per germline. The CDR3 DNA reads as TGCGCCAGCAGCCAGACGGGGGAAGAGACCCAGTACTTC. This codes for CASSQTGEETQYF.

The chain uses TRBV3-1 (or the pseudogene TRBV3-2) and TRBJ1-1; the D gene is possibly TRBD1 (6 bases). Trimming cost V 5 bases and J 1 base, with 8 bases left between them. Germline lookup yields CDR1 LGHDT and CDR2 YNNKEL (reference sequence). This CDR3 has 13 residues. CDR3 bases: TGTGCCAGCAGCTACAGGGAGAACACTGAAGCTTTCTTT. Amino acids: CASSYRENTEAFF.

This clone appeared once. The CDR3: CASIAPSRSDRGVYEQYF. CDR3 bases: TGTGCCAGCATCGCGCCGTCCAGAAGTGATCGCGGGGTCTACGAGCAGTACTTC. The chain couples TRBV5-6 to TRBJ2-7, with D maybe TRBD2 (6 bases). Deletions cut 6 bases from V and 3 bases from J, with 28 bases between. Germline V gene sequence: CDR1 SGHDT, CDR2 YYEEEE. The CDR3 is 18 amino acids.

The chain employs TRBV6-2 or TRBV6-3 and TRBJ2-7, with D perhaps TRBD2 (6 bases). This CDR3 region has 14 residues. Looked up from germline, CDR1 is MNHEY and CDR2 is SVGEGT. V was clipped by 3 bases and J by 6 bases, with 15 bases between them. The chain's CDR3 is CASSYTRGTGEQYF. CDR3 sequence (DNA): TGTGCCAGCAGTTATACACGGGGGACGGGCGAGCAGTACTTC.

The chain joins TRBV5-1 to TRBJ1-1, with 7 bases aligning to TRBD1. CDR1 SGHRS and CDR2 YFSETQ come from the germline V gene. Unmatched junction bases numbered 6, after V lost 2 bases and J lost 5 bases. The CDR3 is 14 residues long. The CDR3 loop is CASSLTGAITEAFF. The DNA for the CDR3 is TGCGCCAGCAGCTTAACAGGGGCGATAACTGAAGCTTTCTTT. Full variable domain (remainder filled in from reference TRBV5-1 and TRBJ1-1): KAGVTQTPRYLIKTRGQQVTLSCSPISGHRSVSWYQQTPGQGLQFLFEYFSETQRNKGNFPGRFSGRQFSNSRSEMNVSTLELGDSALYLCASSLTGAITEAFFGQGTRLTVV.

V usage is TRBV27 and J usage is TRBJ1-2, with D maybe TRBD1 (5 bases). The CDR3 loop spans 17 amino acids. Germline V gene data show CDR1 as MNHEY and CDR2 as SMNVEV (reference sequence). V lost 5 bases, J lost 4 bases, and 23 bases lay in between. The CDR3: CASSPNSPGRKTYGYTF. Written as DNA, the CDR3 is TGTGCCAGCAGTCCCAACTCCCCAGGGAGGAAGACCTATGGCTACACCTTC.

In its sample, this clone was seen a few times. The chain uses TRBV18 and TRBJ1-1; D is uncertain. Trimming took off 3 bases at V and 1 base at J, with 6 bases between the two ends. Per germline, CDR1 KGHSH and CDR2 LQKENI. This CDR3 is 13 amino acids long. CDR3 in DNA: TGTGCCAGCTCACCTGCAGGGAACACTGAAGCTTTCTTT. Translation: CASSPAGNTEAFF.

The gene calls are TRBV5-1 and TRBJ1-3; a possible D gene is TRBD1 (5 bases). Germline V gene lookup returns CDR1 SGHRS and CDR2 YFSETQ. The CDR3 runs 14 residues. V was pared by 4 bases and J by 5 bases, with 13 bases between. The chain's CDR3 is CASSPGERRNTIYF. CDR3 nucleotides: TGCGCCAGCAGCCCGGGGGAGCGCCGAAACACCATATATTTT.

V is TRBV5-1 and J is TRBJ2-7, with a possible D match to TRBD2 (6 bases). Trimming left V 5 bases short and J 0 bases short, with 6 bases between. The germline gives CDR1 SGHRS, CDR2 YFSETQ. This CDR3 comprises 12 residues. The CDR3 is CASRTSSYEQYF. The CDR3 DNA sequence: TGCGCCAGCAGGACTAGCTCCTACGAGCAGTACTTC.

This clone has just a few counts. J is TRBJ2-7 and V is TRBV6-2 or TRBV6-3; D possibly corresponds to TRBD2 (5 bases). Trimming shortened V by 6 bases and J by 0 bases, and 18 bases separated the two germline ends. Looked up from germline, CDR1 is MNHEY and CDR2 is SVGEGT. The CDR3 is 16 residues long. In nucleotides, the CDR3 is TGTGCCAGCAGCCACGGTAGGACTGGGAGCTCCTACGAGCAGTACTTC. Its protein product is CASSHGRTGSSYEQYF.